The 10 T cell receptor beta chains in this list originate from one sample, sequenced in a study of human T cells and chemical hapten exposure. The time point here: patch test 2, 6 weeks after DPC sensitization. The sample's treatment: therapeutic diphenylcyclopropenone sensitization with weekly scalp DPC. In TCRdb, the RACE reads were re-called with MiXCR into one record per CDR3 protein. The sample includes approximately 95,000 distinct CDR3 sequences, about an eighth of them seen just once. The source was whole blood, collected in connection with sensitization to the hapten diphenylcyclopropenone (DPC). All receptors derive from a woman between 35 and 50 years old with alopecia areata. Some clones in this sample may be carry-over from other donors' samples.

This clonotype was counted ten times or more. The chain uses TRBV6-6 and TRBJ2-3, with unresolved D. Germline V gene data show CDR1 as MNHNY and CDR2 as SVGAGI (reference sequence). The ends were cut back, 0 bases at V and 4 bases at J, with 5 bases in the middle. This CDR3 region has 13 residues. In nucleotides, the CDR3 is TGTGCCAGCAGTTACTCGGAAGCAGATACGCAGTATTTT. It translates to CASSYSEADTQYF.

This clonotype has ten or more counts. This chain connects TRBV12-3 or TRBV12-4 to TRBJ1-2; no reliable D call. The length of the CDR3 is 13 residues. V lost 6 bases, J lost 2 bases, and 10 bases lay in between. Here the CDR3 reads CASSGRLNYGYTF. The CDR3 nucleotides read TGTGCCAGCAGCGGTCGGCTGAACTATGGCTACACCTTC.

The chain couples TRBV20-1 to TRBJ2-5, with D hard to call. The CDR3 totals 14 residues. Trimming removed 1 base from V and 5 bases from J, with 14 bases in between. Germline V lookup: CDR1 DFQATT, CDR2 SNEGSKA (reference sequence). CDR3 amino acids: CSARVMVVGETQYF. Written as DNA, the CDR3 is TGCAGTGCTAGAGTGATGGTCGTCGGGGAGACCCAGTACTTC.

This clonotype was seen many times. The V call is TRBV7-3, the J call TRBJ2-3; TRBD2 matches at 13 bases. CDR1 is SGHTA, CDR2 FQGTGA, per germline. This CDR3 has 16 residues. Germline trimming cut 6 bases from V and 2 bases from J; bases unmatched to any gene: 5. The CDR3 spells CASREGTSGITDTQYF. The CDR3 coding sequence is TGTGCCAGCAGAGAGGGGACTAGCGGGATCACAGATACGCAGTATTTT.

This sequence joins TRBV20-1 and TRBJ2-7, with 7 bases identical to TRBD1. This CDR3 comprises 15 residues. Germline loops: CDR1 DFQATT, CDR2 SNEGSKA (reference sequence). Unmatched junction bases numbered 8, after V lost 0 bases and J lost 3 bases. The CDR3 here is CSARDGAGGLYEQYF. CDR3 sequence (DNA): TGCAGTGCTAGAGATGGGGCAGGGGGTCTCTACGAGCAGTACTTC.

V is TRBV28 and J is TRBJ1-5, with D possibly matching TRBD1 (6 bases). V was cut by 10 bases and J by 4 bases, with 17 bases left in between. Germline CDR1 is MDHEN and CDR2 is SYDVKM. This CDR3 region has 14 residues. The CDR3 DNA is TGTGCCACCACTACAGGGTCCAGAAATCAGCCCCAGCATTTT. Its protein is CATTTGSRNQPQHF.

This clonotype showed up just a few times. The V and J genes are TRBV7-9 and TRBJ1-6, with D unresolved. The germline V gene has CDR1 SEHNR and CDR2 FQNEAQ (reference sequence). V was trimmed by 0 bases and J by 9 bases, leaving 6 bases between them. The CDR3 covers 13 residues. This CDR3 reads CASSLAGSSPLHF. The CDR3 DNA reads TGTGCCAGCAGCTTAGCGGGGAGTTCACCCCTCCACTTT.

The chain combines TRBV29-1 with TRBJ1-1, with 7 bases that match TRBD1. The junction had 10 bases not matched to a gene; V was cut back by 0 bases and J by 6 bases. The length of the CDR3 is 15 residues. Germline V gene lookup returns CDR1 SQVTM and CDR2 ANQGSEA. The CDR3 DNA reads as TGCAGCGTTGAAGATCTTACCCCGACAGGGCCTGAAGCTTTCTTT. Protein product: CSVEDLTPTGPEAFF.

This clonotype was counted between two and nine times. The CDR3 bases are TGCAGCGTCGGTGGCAGGGGTTATGGCTACACCTTC. Translation: CSVGGRGYGYTF. The chain has TRBV29-1 and TRBJ1-2; D perhaps matches TRBD1 (6 bases). Germline-derived CDR1 and CDR2 are SQVTM and ANQGSEA. The CDR3 spans 12 residues. V dropped 6 bases and J dropped 5 bases, with 13 bases sitting between them.

The chain uses TRBV4-3 and TRBJ1-5; no definite D call. This CDR3 comprises 18 residues. Germline V lookup: CDR1 LGHNA, CDR2 YSLEER. V was shortened by 0 bases and J by 0 bases, with 15 bases between the two germline ends. The DNA for the CDR3 is TGCGCCAGCAGCCAAGATCCCCCGACCCCTTATAGCAATCAGCCCCAGCATTTT. Translated: CASSQDPPTPYSNQPQHF.